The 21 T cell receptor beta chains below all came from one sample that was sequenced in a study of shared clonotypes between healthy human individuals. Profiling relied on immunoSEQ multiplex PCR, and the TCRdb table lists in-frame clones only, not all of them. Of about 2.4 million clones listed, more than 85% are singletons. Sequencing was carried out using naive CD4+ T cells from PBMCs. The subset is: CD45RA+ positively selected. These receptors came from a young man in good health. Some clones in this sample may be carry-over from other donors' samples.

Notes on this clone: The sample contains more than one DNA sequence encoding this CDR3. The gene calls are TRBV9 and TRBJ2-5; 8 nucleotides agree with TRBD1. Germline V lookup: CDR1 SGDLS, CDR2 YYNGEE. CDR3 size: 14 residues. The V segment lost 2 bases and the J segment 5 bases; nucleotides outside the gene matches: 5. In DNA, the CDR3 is TGTGCCAGCAGCGTCGGACAGGGAGGCGAGACCCAGTACTTC. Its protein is CASSVGQGGETQYF.

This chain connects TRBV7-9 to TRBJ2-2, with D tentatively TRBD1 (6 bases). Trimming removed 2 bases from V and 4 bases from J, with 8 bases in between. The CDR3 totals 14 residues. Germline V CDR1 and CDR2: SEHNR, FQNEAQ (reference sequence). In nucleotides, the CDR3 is TGTGCCAGCAGCTTAACAGGGATCACCGGGGAGCTGTTTTTT. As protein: CASSLTGITGELFF. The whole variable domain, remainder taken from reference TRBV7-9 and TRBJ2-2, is DTGVSQNPRHKITKRGQNVTFRCDPISEHNRLYWYRQTLGQGPEFLTYFQNEAQLEKSRLLSDRFSAERPKGSFSTLEIQRTEQGDSAMYLCASSLTGITGELFFGEGSRLTVL.

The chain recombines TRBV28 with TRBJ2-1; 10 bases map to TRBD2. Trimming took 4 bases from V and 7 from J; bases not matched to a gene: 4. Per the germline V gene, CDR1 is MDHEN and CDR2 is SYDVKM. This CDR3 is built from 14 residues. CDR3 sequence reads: CASSSGTSVNEQFF. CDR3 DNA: TGTGCCAGCAGTTCCGGGACTAGCGTGAATGAGCAGTTCTTC. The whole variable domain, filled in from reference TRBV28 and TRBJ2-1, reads DVKVTQSSRYLVKRTGEKVFLECVQDMDHENMFWYRQDPGLGLRLIYFSYDVKMKEKGDIPEGYSVSREKKERFSLILESASTNQTSMYLCASSSGTSVNEQFFGPGTRLTVL.

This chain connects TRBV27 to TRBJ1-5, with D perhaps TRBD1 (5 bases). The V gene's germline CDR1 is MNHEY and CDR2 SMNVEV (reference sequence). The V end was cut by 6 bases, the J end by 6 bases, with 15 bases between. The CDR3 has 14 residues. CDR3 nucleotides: TGTGCCAGCAGAGGGACCTTCCCCTCTCAGCCCCAGCATTTT. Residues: CASRGTFPSQPQHF.

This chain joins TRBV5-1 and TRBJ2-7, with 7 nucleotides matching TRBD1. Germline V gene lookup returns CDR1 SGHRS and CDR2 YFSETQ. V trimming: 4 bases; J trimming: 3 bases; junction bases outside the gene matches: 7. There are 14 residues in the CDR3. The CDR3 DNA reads TGCGCCAGCAGCGGAAGGGACAGCCGCTACGAGCAGTACTTC. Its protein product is CASSGRDSRYEQYF.

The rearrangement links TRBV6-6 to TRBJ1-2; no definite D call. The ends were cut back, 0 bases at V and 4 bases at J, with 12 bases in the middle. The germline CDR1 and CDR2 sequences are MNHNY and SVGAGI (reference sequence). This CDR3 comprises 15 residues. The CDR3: CASSYSTLFLYGYTF. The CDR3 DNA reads TGTGCCAGCAGTTACTCGACCCTTTTCCTCTATGGCTACACCTTC.

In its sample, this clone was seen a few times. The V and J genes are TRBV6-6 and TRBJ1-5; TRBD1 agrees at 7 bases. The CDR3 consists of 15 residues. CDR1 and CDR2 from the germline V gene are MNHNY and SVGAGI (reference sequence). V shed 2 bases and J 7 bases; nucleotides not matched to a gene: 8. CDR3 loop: CASSYGAQGTQPQHF. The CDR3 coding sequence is TGTGCCAGCAGTTACGGAGCACAGGGGACGCAGCCCCAGCATTTT.

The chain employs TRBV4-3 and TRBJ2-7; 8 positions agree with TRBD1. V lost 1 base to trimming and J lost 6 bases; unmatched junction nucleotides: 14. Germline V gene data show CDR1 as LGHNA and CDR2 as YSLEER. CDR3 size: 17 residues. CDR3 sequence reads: CASSQGTGRSAWREQYF. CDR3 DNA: TGCGCCAGCAGCCAAGGGACAGGGAGAAGTGCTTGGCGCGAGCAGTACTTC.

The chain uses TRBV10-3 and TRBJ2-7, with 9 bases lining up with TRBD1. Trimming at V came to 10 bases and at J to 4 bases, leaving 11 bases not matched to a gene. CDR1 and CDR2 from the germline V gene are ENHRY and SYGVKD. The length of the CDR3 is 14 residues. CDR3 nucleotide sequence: TGTGCCACCTGGCCGGGACAGGGCCTTTACGAGCAGTACTTC. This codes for CATWPGQGLYEQYF.

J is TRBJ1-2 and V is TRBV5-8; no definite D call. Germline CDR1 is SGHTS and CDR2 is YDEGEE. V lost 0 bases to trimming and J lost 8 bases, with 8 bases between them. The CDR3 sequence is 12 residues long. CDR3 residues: CASSLVGPGYTF. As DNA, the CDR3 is TGTGCCAGCAGCTTGGTAGGCCCAGGCTACACCTTC.

The CDR3 coding sequence is TGTGCCAGCAGCTCCGCGGACAGGAACTATGGCTACACCTTC. As protein: CASSSADRNYGYTF. The chain joins TRBV5-4 to TRBJ1-2; 7 bases agree with TRBD1. CDR3 length equals 14 residues. Unmatched junction bases numbered 4, after V lost 3 bases and J lost 2 bases. Germline CDR1 is SGHNT and CDR2 is YYREEE (reference sequence).

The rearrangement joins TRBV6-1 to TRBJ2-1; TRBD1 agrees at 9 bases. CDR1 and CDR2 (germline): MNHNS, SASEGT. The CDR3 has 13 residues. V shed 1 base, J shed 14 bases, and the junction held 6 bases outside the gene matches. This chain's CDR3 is CASSEGIGQGKFF. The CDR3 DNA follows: TGTGCCAGCAGTGAAGGGATTGGACAGGGGAAGTTCTTC.

The CDR3 DNA sequence: TGTGCCAGCAGCTTATTCAGGGGAGGCGAGCAGTACTTC. Its protein product is CASSLFRGGEQYF. The chain uses TRBV7-9 and TRBJ2-7; the D call may be TRBD1 or TRBD2 (6 bases each). Germline V gene data show CDR1 as SEHNR and CDR2 as FQNEAQ (reference sequence). This CDR3 comprises 13 residues. V was cut by 2 bases and J by 6 bases, with 11 bases left in between.

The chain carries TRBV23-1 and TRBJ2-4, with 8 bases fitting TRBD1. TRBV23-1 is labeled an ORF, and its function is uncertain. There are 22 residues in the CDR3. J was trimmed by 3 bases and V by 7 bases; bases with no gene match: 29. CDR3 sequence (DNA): TGCGCCAGCAAGCGCGACCAAATGCCCCCCGGGACAGGAATCCTAGTCAAAAACATTCAGTACTTC. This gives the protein CASKRDQMPPGTGILVKNIQYF.

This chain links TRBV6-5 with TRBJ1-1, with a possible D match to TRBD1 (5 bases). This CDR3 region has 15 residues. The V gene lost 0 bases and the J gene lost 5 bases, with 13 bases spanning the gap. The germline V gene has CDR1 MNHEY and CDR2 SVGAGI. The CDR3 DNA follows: TGTGCCAGCAGTTACTCCGGACACGGCAGGACTGAAGCTTTCTTT. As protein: CASSYSGHGRTEAFF.

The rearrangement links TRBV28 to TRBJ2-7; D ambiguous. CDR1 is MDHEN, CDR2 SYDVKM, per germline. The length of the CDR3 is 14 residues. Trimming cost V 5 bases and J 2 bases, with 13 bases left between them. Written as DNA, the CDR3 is TGTGCCAGCAGTCCCCTGGGAAAAGCCTACGAGCAGTACTTC. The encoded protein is CASSPLGKAYEQYF. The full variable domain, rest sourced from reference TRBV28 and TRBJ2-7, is DVKVTQSSRYLVKRTGEKVFLECVQDMDHENMFWYRQDPGLGLRLIYFSYDVKMKEKGDIPEGYSVSREKKERFSLILESASTNQTSMYLCASSPLGKAYEQYFGPGTRLTVT.

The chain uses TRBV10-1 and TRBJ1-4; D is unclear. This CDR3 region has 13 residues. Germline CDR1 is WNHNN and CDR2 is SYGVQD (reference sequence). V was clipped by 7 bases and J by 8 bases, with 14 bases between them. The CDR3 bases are TGCGCCAGCATCCCAGCGAGGTCCGAAAAACTGTTTTTT. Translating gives CASIPARSEKLFF.

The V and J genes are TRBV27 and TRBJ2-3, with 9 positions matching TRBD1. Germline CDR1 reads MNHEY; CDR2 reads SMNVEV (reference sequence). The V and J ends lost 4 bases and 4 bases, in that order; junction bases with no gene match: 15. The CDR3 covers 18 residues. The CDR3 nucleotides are TGTGCCAGCAGTTCGTACAGGGGGCCGGAGGGAAGGGCAGATACGCAGTATTTT. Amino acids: CASSSYRGPEGRADTQYF.

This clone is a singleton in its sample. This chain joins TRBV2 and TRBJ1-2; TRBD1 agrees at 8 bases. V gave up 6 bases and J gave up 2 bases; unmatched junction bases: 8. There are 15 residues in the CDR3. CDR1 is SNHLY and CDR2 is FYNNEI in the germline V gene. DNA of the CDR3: TGTGCCAGCAGGTTGAACAGGGGGATGAACTATGGCTACACCTTC. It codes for CASRLNRGMNYGYTF.

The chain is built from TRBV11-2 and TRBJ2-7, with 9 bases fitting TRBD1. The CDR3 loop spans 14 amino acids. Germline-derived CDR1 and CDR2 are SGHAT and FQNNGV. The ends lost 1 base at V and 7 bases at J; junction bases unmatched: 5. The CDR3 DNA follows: TGTGCCAGCAGCTTAGGGGACAGGGTAGGAGAGCAGTACTTC. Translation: CASSLGDRVGEQYF.

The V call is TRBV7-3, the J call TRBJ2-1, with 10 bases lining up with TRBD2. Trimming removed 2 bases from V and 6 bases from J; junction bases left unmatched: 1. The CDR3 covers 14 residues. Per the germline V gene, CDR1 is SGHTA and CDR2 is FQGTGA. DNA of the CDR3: TGTGCCAGCAGCTTAGCTAGCGGGAGCAATGAGCAGTTCTTC. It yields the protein CASSLASGSNEQFF.